Shown below are 7 T cell receptor beta chains from a single sample sequenced in a study of Ad26.COV2.S vaccination and SARS-CoV-2 variants (dated by TCRdb to the early 2020s). The treatment or condition label for this specimen denotes: about 20 received Ad26.COV2.S at low or high dose, single or two shots; 5 received placebo; per-sample allocation not given. For vaccine and placebo recipients, repertoires were sequenced using samples collected on day 63 after the first injection. Preparation of the library involved the immunoSEQ multiplex PCR assay. TCRdb holds this immuneACCESS table with in-frame rearrangements only. Some clones are missing; in checked studies, unresolved V genes explain under half, and the rest has no known cause. The sample table contains approximately 360,000 clones; only one count was recorded for 83% of them. Together, the top ten hold almost 7.5% of the sample. This sample comprised peripheral blood, obtained in a trial of Ad26.COV2.S vaccine versus placebo. Every receptor here comes from a person between 18 and 60 years old who received the Ad26.COV2.S COVID-19 vaccine or a placebo.

The V call is TRBV9, the J call TRBJ2-3, with D possibly being TRBD2 (6 bases). CDR1 and CDR2 from the germline V gene are SGDLS and YYNGEE. CDR3 length equals 16 residues. Trimming pared 0 bases from V and 0 bases from J, leaving 11 bases between. The CDR3 spells CASSVDGGPSTDTQYF. As DNA, the CDR3 is TGTGCCAGCAGCGTAGACGGGGGACCTAGCACAGATACGCAGTATTTT.

The chain links TRBV6-1 to TRBJ1-5; D is undetermined. The CDR3 sequence is 15 residues long. CDR1 and CDR2 from the germline V gene are MNHNS and SASEGT. Between the trimmed V and J ends, which lost 3 bases and 7 bases, there was a span of 16 bases. CDR3 bases: TGTGCCAGCAGTGAGTTACAGCCCCGTAGCCAGCCCCAGCATTTT. Translated, it gives CASSELQPRSQPQHF.

The count of this clone is one. The chain employs TRBV11-2 and TRBJ2-5; 8 nucleotides line up with TRBD1. The CDR3 has 14 residues. V lost 1 base and J lost 8; bases outside the gene matches: 6. Germline-derived CDR1 and CDR2 are SGHAT and FQNNGV. The CDR3 DNA sequence: TGTGCCAGCAGCTTAGTCCAGGGGGCGTTAACCCAGTACTTC. It codes for CASSLVQGALTQYF.

This rearrangement joins TRBV7-2 to TRBJ1-6, with D possibly being TRBD1 (6 bases). This CDR3 spans 15 amino acids. The V end lost 10 bases, the J end lost 8 bases, and 21 bases lay between the germline ends. Germline-derived CDR1 and CDR2 are SGHTA and FQGNSA. The CDR3, as DNA: TGTGCCACGGGCAGGGGTTCAGCGATGGATTCACCCCTCCACTTT. Protein product: CATGRGSAMDSPLHF.

The chain has TRBV2 and TRBJ2-1, with 8 bases that match TRBD2. This CDR3 region has 17 residues. Per the germline V gene, CDR1 is SNHLY and CDR2 is FYNNEI. V was pared by 11 bases and J by 1 base, with 16 bases of the junction left unmatched. The DNA of the CDR3 is TGTGCCGCCAATTCAAGGTCGGGGGGGCCTTCCTACAATGAGCAGTTCTTC. The encoded protein is CAANSRSGGPSYNEQFF.

The chain employs TRBV12-5 and TRBJ1-2; possibly TRBD1 for D (5 bases). The CDR3 length is 14 residues. Looked up from germline, CDR1 is LGHNT and CDR2 is FRNRAP. V shed 1 base and J shed 1 base, with 7 bases lying between them. In DNA form, the CDR3 reads TGTGCTAGTGGTTTGGGACAGTTTAACTATGGCTACACCTTC. As protein: CASGLGQFNYGYTF.

The chain combines TRBV9 with TRBJ1-3; D remains ambiguous. Trimming removed 4 bases at V and 3 bases at J, with 8 bases between. The CDR3 is 13 residues long. Germline CDR1 reads SGDLS; CDR2 reads YYNGEE. The CDR3 region is CASSPGFGNTIYF. CDR3 nucleotides: TGTGCCAGCAGCCCCGGTTTTGGAAACACCATATATTTT.